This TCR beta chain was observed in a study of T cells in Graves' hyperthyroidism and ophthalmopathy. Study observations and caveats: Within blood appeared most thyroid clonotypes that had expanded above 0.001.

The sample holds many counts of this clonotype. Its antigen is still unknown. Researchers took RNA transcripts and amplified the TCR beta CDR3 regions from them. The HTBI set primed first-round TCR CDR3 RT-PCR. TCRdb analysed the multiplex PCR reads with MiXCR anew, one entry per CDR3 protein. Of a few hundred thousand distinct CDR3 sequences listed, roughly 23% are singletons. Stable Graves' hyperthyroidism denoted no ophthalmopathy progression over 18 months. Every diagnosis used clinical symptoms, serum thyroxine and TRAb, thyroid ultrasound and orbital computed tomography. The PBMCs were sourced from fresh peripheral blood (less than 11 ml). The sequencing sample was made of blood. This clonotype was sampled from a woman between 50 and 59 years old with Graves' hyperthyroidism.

This chain's CDR3 is CSATRGGGVSYEQYF. DNA of the CDR3: TGCAGTGCCACACGGGGGGGAGGGGTGAGCTACGAGCAGTACTTC. The V gene is TRBV20-1, the J gene TRBJ2-7; 8 bases are shared with TRBD2. Per the germline V gene, CDR1 is DFQATT and CDR2 is SNEGSKA (reference sequence). Germline trimming cut 6 bases from V and 3 bases from J; bases unmatched to any gene: 13. This CDR3 contains 15 residues.